The 13 T cell receptor beta chains below were found in one sample sequenced in a study of blood T cell repertoires in COVID-19. TCRdb's table, derived via immunoSEQ multiplex PCR, lists solely in-frame clones and lacks some. This sample has fewer than 250,000 clones, with almost 85% found just once. The source material was peripheral blood. The receptors originated from a middle-aged woman with acute or convalescent COVID-19.

This clone was picked up one time. The chain is built from TRBV5-1 and TRBJ2-3; 7 nucleotides line up with TRBD1. V gave up 3 bases and J gave up 1 base; unmatched junction bases: 5. This CDR3 spans 15 amino acids. Germline CDR1 and CDR2: SGHRS and YFSETQ. CDR3 DNA: TGCGCCAGCAGCTCACAGGGGATCCGCACAGATACGCAGTATTTT. Its protein product is CASSSQGIRTDTQYF. Full variable domain (missing parts from reference TRBV5-1 and TRBJ2-3): KAGVTQTPRYLIKTRGQQVTLSCSPISGHRSVSWYQQTPGQGLQFLFEYFSETQRNKGNFPGRFSGRQFSNSRSEMNVSTLELGDSALYLCASSSQGIRTDTQYFGPGTRLTVL.

V and J are TRBV10-3 and TRBJ1-1; 7 bases line up with TRBD1. Trimming at V came to 9 bases and at J to 0 bases, leaving 13 bases not matched to a gene. Germline CDR1 reads ENHRY; CDR2 reads SYGVKD. This CDR3 has 16 residues. Written as DNA, the CDR3 is TGTGCCATACGACAGGGAACGGGCTCTTTGAACACTGAAGCTTTCTTT. The encoded protein is CAIRQGTGSLNTEAFF.

This sequence joins TRBV2 and TRBJ2-7; TRBD1 agrees at 7 bases. J lost 3 bases, V lost 7 bases, and 9 bases had no gene match. This CDR3 has 14 residues. In germline, CDR1 is SNHLY, CDR2 FYNNEI. The CDR3 bases are TGTGCCAGCATGGAAAGGACAGGAGACTACGAGCAGTACTTC. Translated, it gives CASMERTGDYEQYF. Full variable domain (remainder filled in from reference TRBV2 and TRBJ2-7): EPEVTQTPSHQVTQMGQEVILRCVPISNHLYFYWYRQILGQKVEFLVSFYNNEISEKSEIFDDQFSVERPDGSNFTLKIRSTKLEDSAMYFCASMERTGDYEQYFGPGTRLTVT.

The chain uses TRBV6-4 and TRBJ2-2; 12 nucleotides align to TRBD2. V lost 10 bases, J lost 7 bases, and 7 bases stayed unmatched. The CDR3 sequence is 14 residues long. The germline V gene encodes CDR1 MRHNA and CDR2 SNTAGT. CDR3 sequence: CATRLAGDHGELFF. The CDR3 DNA reads TGTGCCACACGACTAGCGGGAGATCACGGGGAGCTGTTTTTT.

In this sample, this clone turned up once. The V and J genes are TRBV30 and TRBJ1-3; 8 bases align to TRBD1. This CDR3 has 13 residues. The germline gives CDR1 GTSNPN, CDR2 SVGIG (reference sequence). Losses at the gene ends were 4 bases for V and 4 bases for J; bases not matched to a gene: 3. As DNA, the CDR3 is TGTGCCTGGACAGCAGGGGGCGGAAACACCATATATTTT. Residues: CAWTAGGGNTIYF.

This clone showed up just a few times. The V and J genes are TRBV7-8 and TRBJ2-6; tentatively, D is TRBD1 (6 bases). The germline V gene has CDR1 SGHVS and CDR2 FQNEAQ. V lost 3 bases, J lost 2 bases, and 14 bases lay in between. The CDR3 covers 17 residues. This chain's CDR3 is CASSLPGALTGANVLTF. The CDR3 DNA sequence: TGTGCCAGCAGCTTGCCAGGGGCTCTTACTGGGGCCAACGTCCTGACTTTC.

The chain recombines TRBV5-1 with TRBJ2-2; maybe TRBD1 (5 bases). Trimming left V 4 bases short and J 6 bases short, with 13 bases between. Germline lookup yields CDR1 SGHRS and CDR2 YFSETQ. This CDR3 comprises 14 residues. The CDR3 sequence is CASSPPDKPGELFF. The CDR3 bases are TGCGCCAGCAGCCCTCCGGACAAACCCGGGGAGCTGTTTTTT.

V usage is TRBV19 and J usage is TRBJ2-1; 9 bases map to TRBD1. Germline V gene sequence: CDR1 LNHDA, CDR2 SQIVND (reference sequence). V lost 1 base and J lost 7; bases outside the gene matches: 2. This CDR3 spans 14 amino acids. CDR3 nucleotide sequence: TGTGCCAGTAGTATAGGGGGACAGGGAAATGAGCAGTTCTTC. It codes for CASSIGGQGNEQFF.

About this clone itself: One end of the junction varies from germline; a read error may be responsible. This chain uses TRBV10-1 with TRBJ1-1, with a weak D call TRBD1 (5 bases). The CDR3 loop spans 13 amino acids. The germline V gene encodes CDR1 WNHNN and CDR2 SYGVQD (reference sequence). CDR3 loop: CASSDRVNIEAFF. DNA for the CDR3: TGCGCCAGCAGTGACAGGGTGAACATTGAAGCTTTCTTT.

CDR3 in DNA: TGTGCCAGCAGTGAACGGGGGGCAAGCAGTTACAATGAGCAGTTCTTC. This codes for CASSERGASSYNEQFF. The V call is TRBV2, the J call TRBJ2-1; possibly TRBD2 for D (7 bases). CDR3 length: 16 residues. Germline V gene lookup returns CDR1 SNHLY and CDR2 FYNNEI. V was trimmed by 2 bases and J by 4 bases, leaving 15 bases between them.

This sequence joins TRBV5-1 and TRBJ2-1; TRBD1 matches 12 bases. V lost 4 bases to trimming and J lost 6 bases; unmatched junction nucleotides: 5. The germline CDR1 and CDR2 sequences are SGHRS and YFSETQ. This CDR3 has 15 residues. The CDR3 here is CASSLRDRGLNEQFF. The CDR3 DNA reads TGCGCCAGCAGCCTACGGGACAGGGGGCTCAATGAGCAGTTCTTC.

This clone was detected only a few times. The V gene is TRBV6-6, the J gene TRBJ1-5; D not resolved. Deletions cut 4 bases from V and 5 bases from J, with 9 bases between. The CDR3 runs to 13 residues. Germline V gene lookup returns CDR1 MNHNY and CDR2 SVGAGI (reference sequence). The CDR3 DNA sequence: TGTGCCAGCAGTTTATTCGGGGATCAGCCCCAGCATTTT. Encoded protein: CASSLFGDQPQHF.

The chain links TRBV7-8 to TRBJ1-6; 8 nucleotides line up with TRBD1. The CDR3 consists of 15 residues. The germline V gene encodes CDR1 SGHVS and CDR2 FQNEAQ. Trimming cost V 5 bases and J 8 bases; bases outside gene matches: 8. The CDR3 bases are TGTGCCAGCAGCCCCCGAGGACAGGGTGATTCACCCCTCCACTTT. Protein sequence: CASSPRGQGDSPLHF. Looking up the rest from reference TRBV7-8 and TRBJ1-6 gives the full variable domain: GAGVSQSPRYKVAKRGQDVALRCDPISGHVSLFWYQQALGQGPEFLTYFQNEAQLDKSGLPSDRFFAERPEGSVSTLKIQRTQQEDSAVYLCASSPRGQGDSPLHFGNGTRLTVT.